A single sample is the source of the 19 T cell receptor beta chains below, sequenced in a study of CD8 T cells in ankylosing spondylitis. Study-level points and caveats: Made up of about eight highly homologous variants, a TCR beta motif appeared characteristic of ankylosing spondylitis blood.

TCRdb redid the calling of the 5' RACE reads with MiXCR, one entry per CDR3 protein. The data hold about 440,000 distinct CDR3 sequences, with roughly a sixth observed a single time. These receptors lack a known antigen. The sequenced sample consisted of blood, either unsorted or a sorted T cell fraction (not recorded which). These receptors were obtained from a male donor with ankylosing spondylitis.

This chain links TRBV19 with TRBJ1-2; 7 bases line up with TRBD1. J gave up 0 bases and V 7 bases, and 8 bases lay outside the gene matches. This CDR3 contains 15 residues. Germline assignment: CDR1 LNHDA and CDR2 SQIVND (reference sequence). This chain's CDR3 is CASINPGTANYGYTF. In DNA form, the CDR3 reads TGTGCCAGTATCAACCCCGGGACAGCTAACTATGGCTACACCTTC.

The chain is built from TRBV12-3 or TRBV12-4 and TRBJ1-3; no reliable D call. This CDR3 has 15 residues. V was clipped by 5 bases and J by 0 bases, with 11 bases between them. The CDR3 reads CASSPRGLSGNTIYF. The CDR3 DNA follows: TGTGCCAGCAGTCCCCGCGGGCTCTCTGGAAACACCATATATTTT.

This chain uses TRBV7-2 with TRBJ1-2; 9 positions match TRBD1. This CDR3 comprises 15 residues. Germline V gene sequence: CDR1 SGHTA, CDR2 FQGNSA. J gave up 13 bases and V 6 bases, and 18 bases lay outside the gene matches. CDR3 protein: CASSPRSGTGIEVTF. The CDR3 nucleotides are TGTGCCAGCAGTCCTAGATCCGGGACAGGGATTGAAGTCACCTTC.

This sequence joins TRBV7-2 and TRBJ2-6; possible D gene TRBD2, 6 bases. The CDR3 consists of 16 residues. Trimming removed 2 bases at V and 4 bases at J, with 12 bases between. Per germline, CDR1 SGHTA and CDR2 FQGNSA. CDR3 in DNA: TGTGCCAGCAGCTTATGGGGGGAAGGGGGGGCCAACGTCCTGACTTTC. It encodes CASSLWGEGGANVLTF.

V is TRBV12-3 or TRBV12-4 and J is TRBJ1-6, with D possibly matching TRBD1 (6 bases). Deletions cut 6 bases from V and 7 bases from J, with 13 bases between. The CDR3 has 14 residues. The CDR3 region has the DNA TGTGCCAGCAGCTTGGGGGCCAAAAATTCACCCCTCCACTTT. Encoded protein: CASSLGAKNSPLHF.

The table lists this clonotype with a few counts. The rearrangement links TRBV5-6 to TRBJ2-3; D remains ambiguous. The V and J ends lost 5 bases and 3 bases respectively, with 10 bases between them. The CDR3 has 13 amino acids. Germline V CDR1 and CDR2: SGHDT, YYEEEE. CDR3 amino acids: CASRSTVTDTQYF. The CDR3 DNA reads as TGTGCCAGCAGATCTACTGTGACAGATACGCAGTATTTT.

Only one count was recorded for this clonotype. The junction departs from the called germline gene at one end, perhaps through a read error. This rearrangement joins TRBV6-2 or TRBV6-3 to TRBJ1-6, with unresolved D. The CDR3 runs to 11 residues. Germline CDR1 and CDR2: MNHEY and SVGEGT. The CDR3 protein is CSSSRNSPLHF. The CDR3 coding sequence is TGTTCCAGCAGCCGTAATTCACCCCTCCACTTT.

The sample holds many counts of this clonotype. V gene TRBV7-9 combines with J gene TRBJ1-1; D is unresolved. There are 13 residues in the CDR3. Germline CDR1 reads SEHNR; CDR2 reads FQNEAQ (reference sequence). The V end lost 5 bases, the J end lost 1 base, and 8 bases lay between the germline ends. The CDR3 coding sequence is TGTGCCAGCAGCCCCACAAAGAACACTGAAGCTTTCTTT. This codes for CASSPTKNTEAFF.

The chain recombines TRBV19 with TRBJ2-1; 12 positions agree with TRBD2. The CDR3 is 15 amino acids. J was trimmed by 8 bases and V by 4 bases; bases with no gene match: 6. CDR1 is LNHDA, CDR2 SQIVND, per germline (reference sequence). Here the CDR3 DNA reads TGTGCCAGTAGTAAGGCTAGCGGGGGGGTTTATGAGCAGTTCTTC. Amino acid sequence: CASSKASGGVYEQFF.

The J gene is TRBJ1-4, the V gene TRBV20-1; D unresolved. Germline loops: CDR1 DFQATT, CDR2 SNEGSKA (reference sequence). This CDR3 contains 12 residues. V was trimmed by 8 bases and J by 8 bases, leaving 15 bases between them. The CDR3 sequence is CSSSPSVEKLFF. CDR3 nucleotide sequence: TGCAGTTCCAGCCCGAGCGTGGAAAAACTGTTTTTT.

The chain is built from TRBV6-1 and TRBJ2-7; D possibly uses TRBD1 or TRBD2 (7 bases each). Germline-derived CDR1 and CDR2 are MNHNS and SASEGT. V lost 10 bases to trimming and J lost 3 bases, with 19 bases between them. The CDR3 has 14 residues. The CDR3 loop is CATSGGGGYYEQYF. The CDR3 DNA reads as TGTGCCACCTCAGGGGGGGGAGGGTACTACGAGCAGTACTTC.

A few counts support this clonotype. This chain joins TRBV12-3 or TRBV12-4 and TRBJ2-7, with D perhaps TRBD1 or TRBD2 (5 bases each). Trimming took off 6 bases at V and 0 bases at J, with 12 bases between the two ends. The CDR3 has 14 residues. The DNA of the CDR3 is TGTGCCAGCAGACGCTCAGGGAGCTCCTACGAGCAGTACTTC. Its translation is CASRRSGSSYEQYF.

This clonotype has just a few counts. The V and J genes are TRBV20-1 and TRBJ1-5; possibly TRBD1 for D (5 bases). Germline values: CDR1 DFQATT, CDR2 SNEGSKA (reference sequence). The V gene lost 6 bases and the J gene lost 0 bases, with 12 bases spanning the gap. This CDR3 spans 14 amino acids. CDR3 in DNA: TGCAGTGCCATTTGGGGCTCTAGCAATCAGCCCCAGCATTTT. Its protein product is CSAIWGSSNQPQHF.

The sample holds a few counts of this clonotype. This chain uses TRBV20-1 with TRBJ2-3; 8 bases map to TRBD2. This CDR3 comprises 15 residues. Germline V gene lookup returns CDR1 DFQATT and CDR2 SNEGSKA (reference sequence). With 6 bases clipped from V and 0 bases from J, the junction kept 8 bases outside the gene matches. CDR3 nucleotides: TGCAGTGCCAAGCACTCGGGGGGGAGCACAGATACGCAGTATTTT. It translates to CSAKHSGGSTDTQYF.

This clonotype came up many times. V usage is TRBV24-1 and J usage is TRBJ2-3, with a weak D call TRBD2 (5 bases). The CDR3 is 15 residues long. Trimming removed 5 bases from V and 2 bases from J, with 13 bases in between. The germline V gene encodes CDR1 KGHDR and CDR2 SFDVKD. The CDR3 protein is CATSAHSDHTDTQYF. DNA of the CDR3: TGTGCCACCAGTGCCCATAGCGATCACACAGATACGCAGTATTTT.

This clonotype was detected only a few times. CDR3 sequence reads: CASSGLAGDESTGELFF. CDR3 nucleotides: TGCGCCAGCAGTGGGCTAGCGGGAGACGAGAGCACCGGGGAGCTGTTTTTT. J is TRBJ2-2 and V is TRBV5-1, with 10 positions matching TRBD2. In germline, CDR1 is SGHRS, CDR2 YFSETQ. The CDR3 spans 17 residues. Trimming removed 5 bases from V and 4 bases from J; junction bases left unmatched: 11.

The chain carries TRBV5-1 and TRBJ2-5; 13 nucleotides match TRBD2. The germline gives CDR1 SGHRS, CDR2 YFSETQ. V trimming: 0 bases; J trimming: 1 base; junction bases outside the gene matches: 0. The CDR3 sequence is 16 residues long. The CDR3 nucleotides are TGCGCCAGCAGCTTGGGGACTAGCGGGGGCCAAGAGACCCAGTACTTC. It is translated as CASSLGTSGGQETQYF. The full variable domain, with the rest looked up from reference TRBV5-1 and TRBJ2-5, is KAGVTQTPRYLIKTRGQQVTLSCSPISGHRSVSWYQQTPGQGLQFLFEYFSETQRNKGNFPGRFSGRQFSNSRSEMNVSTLELGDSALYLCASSLGTSGGQETQYFGPGTRLLVL.

The CDR3 bases are TGTGCCAGCAGTGACCAGGGACGTAGCAATCAGCCCCAGCATTTT. Encoded protein: CASSDQGRSNQPQHF. This chain uses TRBV2 with TRBJ1-5; tentatively, D is TRBD1 (5 bases). The germline CDR1 and CDR2 sequences are SNHLY and FYNNEI. This CDR3 region has 15 residues. Trimming left V 3 bases short and J 0 bases short, with 9 bases between.

V is TRBV6-5 and J is TRBJ1-1, with a possible D match to TRBD1 (6 bases). CDR1 and CDR2 (germline): MNHEY, SVGAGI. Trimming took off 2 bases at V and 5 bases at J, with 18 bases between the two ends. The CDR3 consists of 16 residues. This chain's CDR3 is CASSYTPGAGGTEAFF. Here the CDR3 DNA reads TGTGCCAGCAGTTACACCCCGGGGGCCGGCGGAACTGAAGCTTTCTTT.